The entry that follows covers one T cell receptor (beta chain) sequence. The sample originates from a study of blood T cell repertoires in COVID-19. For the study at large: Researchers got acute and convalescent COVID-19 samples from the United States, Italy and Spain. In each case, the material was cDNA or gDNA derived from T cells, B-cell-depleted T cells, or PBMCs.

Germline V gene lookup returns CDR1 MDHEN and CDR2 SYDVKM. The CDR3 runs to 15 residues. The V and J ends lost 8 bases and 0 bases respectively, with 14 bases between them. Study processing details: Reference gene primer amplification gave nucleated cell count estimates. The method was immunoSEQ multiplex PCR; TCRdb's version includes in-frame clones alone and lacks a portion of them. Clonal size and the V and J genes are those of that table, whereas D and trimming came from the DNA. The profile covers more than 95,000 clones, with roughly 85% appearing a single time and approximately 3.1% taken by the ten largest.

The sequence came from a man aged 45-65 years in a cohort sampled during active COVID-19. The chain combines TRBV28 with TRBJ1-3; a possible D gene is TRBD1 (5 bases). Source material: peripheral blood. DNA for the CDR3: TGTGCCAGCGCCGTCCCAGGGCTCTCTGGAAACACCATATATTTT. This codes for CASAVPGLSGNTIYF.